What follows are 19 T cell receptor beta chains derived from one specimen sequenced in a study of early T cells in non-severe SARS-CoV-2 infection. TCRdb independently ran MiXCR on the 5' RACE reads; one entry per CDR3 protein. The repertoire holds tens of thousands of distinct CDR3 sequences, with 10% to 15% as singletons. The sequenced material came from whole blood. These TCRs come from an adult who was a healthcare worker with PCR-confirmed SARS-CoV-2 infection or an uninfected control (not recorded which).

V usage is TRBV6-5 and J usage is TRBJ1-2, with 7 bases fitting TRBD1. The CDR3 contains 15 residues. Germline lookup yields CDR1 MNHEY and CDR2 SVGAGI. V gave up 3 bases and J gave up 3 bases; unmatched junction bases: 7. CDR3 sequence: CASSYIDREDYGYTF. Written as DNA, the CDR3 is TGTGCCAGCAGTTATATAGACAGGGAGGACTATGGCTACACCTTC.

The V and J genes are TRBV20-1 and TRBJ2-1; 9 nucleotides line up with TRBD2. The ends lost 5 bases at V and 2 bases at J; junction bases unmatched: 19. The CDR3 spans 19 residues. The germline gives CDR1 DFQATT, CDR2 SNEGSKA (reference sequence). This CDR3 reads CSAGPPRSSGGNPYNEQFF. Here the CDR3 DNA reads TGCAGTGCTGGCCCGCCGAGGTCCAGCGGGGGGAATCCCTACAATGAGCAGTTCTTC.

This clonotype was seen only a few times. The rearrangement joins TRBV9 to TRBJ1-5; D is undetermined. V dropped 5 bases and J dropped 2 bases, with 8 bases sitting between them. In germline, CDR1 is SGDLS, CDR2 YYNGEE. CDR3 length equals 13 residues. CDR3 sequence (DNA): TGTGCCAGCAGTCAAGAGGGCAATCAGCCCCAGCATTTT. The encoded protein is CASSQEGNQPQHF.

This clonotype appeared many times. The chain carries TRBV12-3 or TRBV12-4 and TRBJ1-2; 8 positions match TRBD1. The CDR3 totals 17 residues. Unmatched junction bases numbered 12, after V lost 2 bases and J lost 4 bases. For the CDR3, the DNA is TGTGCCAGCAGTTTAACGCAGGGGGCAGCCGCCATCTATGGCTACACCTTC. Amino acids: CASSLTQGAAAIYGYTF.

With regard to this clonotype: This could be a read error, since a much larger clone is one nucleotide away. The gene calls are TRBV11-3 and TRBJ2-2; D is possibly TRBD2 (5 bases). The ends were cut back, 3 bases at V and 4 bases at J, with 15 bases in the middle. Per the germline V gene, CDR1 is SGHNT and CDR2 is YENEEA. The CDR3 sequence is 16 residues long. The CDR3 protein is CASSFTDGDLTGELFF. The CDR3 nucleotides are TGTGCCAGCAGCTTCACGGACGGGGATCTCACCGGGGAGCTGTTTTTT.

Comment on this clonotype: A read error may explain this, as a much larger clone is one base away. This rearrangement joins TRBV12-3 or TRBV12-4 to TRBJ1-2, with D tentatively TRBD1 (5 bases). The length of the CDR3 is 13 residues. CDR3 nucleotides: TGTGCCAGCAGTTTTGGACACAGCTATGGCCACACCTTC. It is translated as CASSFGHSYGHTF.

This clonotype was seen repeatedly, ten times or more. The chain carries TRBV7-9 and TRBJ2-1; TRBD1 agrees at 7 bases. The CDR3 is made up of 15 amino acids. CDR1 SEHNR and CDR2 FQNEAQ come from the germline V gene (reference sequence). After removal of 6 bases from V and 7 bases from J, the junction contained 12 bases not matched to a gene. This CDR3 reads CASSRRQGMGNEQFF. The DNA of the CDR3 is TGTGCCAGCAGTCGCAGACAGGGTATGGGGAATGAGCAGTTCTTC.

This clonotype was detected a few times. The rearrangement links TRBV20-1 to TRBJ2-3, with D possibly matching TRBD1 (5 bases). Per the germline V gene, CDR1 is DFQATT and CDR2 is SNEGSKA (reference sequence). Trimming removed 5 bases from V and 2 bases from J, with 11 bases in between. This CDR3 spans 13 amino acids. The CDR3 DNA reads TGCAGTGCTCACCAGACAGACACAGATACGCAGTATTTT. Protein sequence: CSAHQTDTDTQYF.

The chain is built from TRBV30 and TRBJ2-1; D possibly corresponds to TRBD2 (5 bases). The CDR3 consists of 12 residues. The V and J ends lost 3 bases and 10 bases respectively, with 13 bases between them. The V gene's germline CDR1 is GTSNPN and CDR2 SVGIG (reference sequence). The CDR3 DNA sequence: TGTGCCTGGAGGGAGGCAACTCGGGAGCAGTTCTTC. Its translation is CAWREATREQFF. Drawing the rest from reference TRBV30 and TRBJ2-1, the complete variable domain is SQTIHQWPATLVQPVGSPLSLECTVEGTSNPNLYWYRQAAGRGLQLLFYSVGIGQISSEVPQNLSASRPQDRQFILSSKKLLLSDSGFYLCAWREATREQFFGPGTRLTVL.

This clonotype has at least ten counts. The rearrangement uses TRBV11-2 and TRBJ2-5; D is unclear. Deletions cut 1 base from V and 1 base from J, with 7 bases between. Germline assignment: CDR1 SGHAT and CDR2 FQNNGV. The CDR3 extends over 14 amino acids. The chain's CDR3 is CASSLVSAQETQYF. The CDR3 DNA reads TGTGCCAGCAGCTTAGTATCCGCCCAAGAGACCCAGTACTTC.

This clonotype was recorded many times. The chain employs TRBV6-5 and TRBJ1-2; D is ambiguous. V lost 0 bases and J 6 bases, leaving 11 bases between the germline ends. CDR1 and CDR2 from the germline V gene are MNHEY and SVGAGI. The CDR3 totals 14 residues. The CDR3 protein is CASSYSTGLDGYTF. The CDR3 nucleotides read TGTGCCAGCAGTTACTCGACCGGGCTCGATGGCTACACCTTC.

This clonotype appeared many times. The chain combines TRBV11-3 with TRBJ1-1; 9 bases are a match to TRBD1. The germline V gene encodes CDR1 SGHNT and CDR2 YENEEA. Trimming at V came to 4 bases and at J to 3 bases, leaving 3 bases not matched to a gene. The CDR3 contains 14 residues. In nucleotides, the CDR3 is TGTGCCAGCAGCTCTCGGACAGGGGACACTGAAGCTTTCTTT. Encoded protein: CASSSRTGDTEAFF.

V is TRBV29-1 and J is TRBJ2-2; maybe TRBD1 (6 bases). The CDR3 contains 18 residues. Per germline, CDR1 SQVTM and CDR2 ANQGSEA. The V and J ends lost 5 bases and 1 base respectively, with 23 bases between them. The CDR3 region has the DNA TGCAGCGTTTGGTCTGCCAGGGGTAGGCCGGGGAACACCGGGGAGCTGTTTTTT. Residues: CSVWSARGRPGNTGELFF.

V and J are TRBV30 and TRBJ2-7, with D possibly called TRBD1 or TRBD2 (5 bases each). Germline assignment: CDR1 GTSNPN and CDR2 SVGIG (reference sequence). This CDR3 has 15 residues. With 4 bases removed from V and 1 base from J, the gap between germline ends came to 17 bases. CDR3 nucleotides: TGTGCCTGGACCATAACCGGGACGGAGTCCTACGAGCAGTACTTC. Translating it yields CAWTITGTESYEQYF.

The chain is built from TRBV10-3 and TRBJ2-3; D is uncertain. The CDR3 contains 12 residues. The germline V and J ends were trimmed by 6 bases and 4 bases, with 8 bases remaining between them. Germline CDR1 ENHRY, CDR2 SYGVKD. In DNA form, the CDR3 reads TGTGCCATCAGATCAGTCGCAGATACGCAGTATTTT. Protein product: CAIRSVADTQYF.

The chain links TRBV7-9 to TRBJ2-6; 7 bases fit TRBD1. The germline CDR1 and CDR2 sequences are SEHNR and FQNEAQ (reference sequence). J was trimmed by 2 bases and V by 2 bases; bases with no gene match: 3. The CDR3 length is 16 residues. CDR3 sequence reads: CASSLQRGPGANVLTF. The DNA of the CDR3 is TGTGCCAGCAGCTTACAGAGGGGGCCTGGGGCCAACGTCCTGACTTTC.

This clonotype was counted at least ten times. The rearrangement links TRBV10-2 to TRBJ1-3, with 7 bases lining up with TRBD1. Germline V lookup: CDR1 WSHSY, CDR2 SAAADI. Trimming at V came to 5 bases and at J to 3 bases, leaving 4 bases not matched to a gene. CDR3 length: 14 residues. In DNA, the CDR3 is TGCGCCAGCAGTCGAGGACAGGATGGAAACACCATATATTTT. Translating it yields CASSRGQDGNTIYF.

This clonotype was detected a few times. The V call is TRBV11-2, the J call TRBJ2-2; D gene uncertain. Trimming left V 1 base short and J 1 base short, with 4 bases between. The CDR3 has 14 amino acids. The germline CDR1 and CDR2 sequences are SGHAT and FQNNGV. CDR3 protein: CASSLVRNTGELFF. The CDR3 DNA reads as TGTGCCAGCAGCTTAGTTCGGAACACCGGGGAGCTGTTTTTT.

About this clonotype itself: A much larger clone lies a single base off, so this may be a read error. The chain links TRBV7-2 to TRBJ2-3; 8 nucleotides match TRBD2. Germline CDR1 and CDR2: SGHTA and FQGNSA. The CDR3 loop spans 15 amino acids. After removal of 4 bases from V and 3 bases from J, the junction contained 6 bases not matched to a gene. The CDR3 sequence: CASSWGLVGTDTQYF. For the CDR3, the DNA is TGTGCCAGCAGCTGGGGACTAGTGGGGACAGATACGCAGTATTTT.